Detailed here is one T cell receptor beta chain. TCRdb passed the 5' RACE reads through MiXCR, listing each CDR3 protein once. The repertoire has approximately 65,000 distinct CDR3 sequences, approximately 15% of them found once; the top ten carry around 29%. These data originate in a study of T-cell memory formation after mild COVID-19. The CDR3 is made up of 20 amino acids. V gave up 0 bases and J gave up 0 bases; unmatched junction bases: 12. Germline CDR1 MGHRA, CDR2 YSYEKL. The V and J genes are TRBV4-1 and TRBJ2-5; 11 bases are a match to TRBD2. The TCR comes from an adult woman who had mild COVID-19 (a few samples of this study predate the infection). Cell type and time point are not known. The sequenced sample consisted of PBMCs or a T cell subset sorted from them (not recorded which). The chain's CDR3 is CASSQESVLAGGWYQETQYF. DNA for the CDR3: TGCGCCAGCAGCCAAGAATCCGTCCTAGCGGGAGGATGGTACCAAGAGACCCAGTACTTC.